Given below is one T cell receptor (beta chain) in context. The target of this receptor is not known. No quality values exist for individual bases; no much larger clone is one base distant. This entry is derived from a study of blood T cell repertoires in COVID-19 (dated by TCRdb to 2019 to 2021). Turning to the overall study: The collaborator samples originated in the United States, Italy and Spain and spanned the acute and convalescent phases of COVID-19. Sample metadata almost always included a de-identified subject ID, COVID-19 status, age in years and sex. The repertoires were released in a freely available public database meant as a resource for research on the immune response to SARS-CoV-2. Where available, HLA class I and class II types were obtained from metadata supplied by the sample provider rather than from assay-based typing. The prospective study material was composed of cDNA or gDNA derived from T cells, B-cell-depleted T cells, or PBMCs. The samples were drawn from two sources: the first 160 participants of the ongoing ImmuneRACE study, and fewer than 1,500 subjects contributed by 6 global collaborators. Subjects who had been exposed to COVID-19, were actively infected with it, or had recovered from it provided the deeply sampled blood TCRbeta repertoires that made up the dataset. The paper as a whole reports these results and caveats: Clinical and demographic metadata were provided uncurated, with the amount varying by source and participant.

Collaborating institutions collected whole blood in K2EDTA tubes following their own protocols. For TCRbeta analysis, collaborators shipped samples as frozen whole blood, isolated PBMCs, or DNA extracted from either of those sample types. V is reduced by 2 bases and J by 0 bases, leaving a spacing of 5 bases between them. As encoded in the germline V gene (reference sequence), CDR1 is LNHDA while CDR2 is SQIVND. Measured from the cysteine to the phenylalanine, the CDR3 is 15 residues long. Of the read, only the CDR3 DNA is kept; its 45 bases are in frame from base 1. The immunoSEQ Assay, a bias-controlled multiplex PCR, was used to amplify TCRbeta CDR3 regions from genomic DNA. Per the original workflow: Nucleated cell counts per sample were estimated from amplification of reference gene primers within the assay. To quantify the absolute abundance of each unique TCRbeta CDR3 rearrangement, sequence reads were collapsed and filtered. For each sample, productive Simpson clonality was calculated as the square root of Simpson's diversity index across productive rearrangements. TCRdb re-hosts the immuneACCESS table, in-frame sequences only. Its copies lack some clones; in the studies checked, an unresolved V gene accounts for under half of them, and the cause for the rest is not known. From that table come the V and J calls and clone size; the DNA was used to work out D and trimming. The sample data list tens of thousands of clones, and about 82% of these were observed just once. 18% of the sample is taken by the ten largest.

This receptor was obtained from a woman aged 60 to 75 with acute or convalescent COVID-19. The rearranged chain carries TRBV19 and TRBJ1-6; too little of a D gene remains to name it. Sequencing used peripheral blood. DNA sequence: TGTGCCAGTAGTATACGGGACTCCTATAATTCACCCCTCCACTTT. Translated, this gives CASSIRDSYNSPLHF.